This note documents a single T cell receptor beta chain sequence. These data come from a study of blood T cell repertoires in COVID-19. As for the study in general: The United States, Italy and Spain provided the acute and convalescent COVID-19 samples.

The table came from immunoSEQ multiplex PCR; TCRdb's copy has only in-frame clones and leaves some out. The sample holds about 250,000 clones; more than 70% are singletons and the top ten take approximately 5.5%. Enrollment of patients from Seattle took place during active infection, with longitudinal follow-up. Germline V gene sequence: CDR1 SEHNR, CDR2 FQNEAQ (reference sequence). The CDR3 runs to 14 residues. Between the trimmed V and J ends, which lost 0 bases and 2 bases, there was a span of 7 bases. The sequence was obtained from a woman aged 80 or older with COVID-19, enrolled during active disease. The specimen was peripheral blood. The rearrangement uses TRBV7-9 and TRBJ1-2; no clear D. The chain's CDR3 is CASSLAALNYGYTF. In DNA form, the CDR3 reads TGTGCCAGCAGCTTAGCTGCCCTAAACTATGGCTACACCTTC.